This passage covers 12 T cell receptor beta chains from one sample sequenced in a study of T-cell reconstitution after alpha-beta-depleted transplantation in children. It was with unique molecular identifiers that the TCRbeta library was prepared. One entry per CDR3 protein, called by TCRdb with MiXCR from the PCR reads. Of some 240,000 distinct CDR3 sequences in the sample, approximately 12% were seen once. The sample in question was PBMCs from the stem cell graft donor, obtained from the stem cell graft. The receptors originated from a human donor who donated a stem cell graft to a child with acute lymphoblastic leukemia.

This clonotype was seen at least ten times. The chain uses TRBV12-3 or TRBV12-4 and TRBJ1-5, with D maybe TRBD1 (5 bases). The CDR3 sequence is 14 residues long. V lost 8 bases and J 0 bases, leaving 11 bases between the germline ends. The DNA of the CDR3 is TGTGCCAGCGGGGGATCTAATAGCAATCAGCCCCAGCATTTT. Translating gives CASGGSNSNQPQHF.

Many counts were recorded for this clonotype. The chain employs TRBV20-1 and TRBJ1-5; D gene uncertain. The CDR3 sequence is 13 residues long. Trimming pared 5 bases from V and 4 bases from J, leaving 12 bases between. The germline V gene has CDR1 DFQATT and CDR2 SNEGSKA (reference sequence). The DNA of the CDR3 is TGCAGTGCTGCCCCTAACGGGAATCAGCCCCAGCATTTT. Encoded protein: CSAAPNGNQPQHF.

This clonotype was found many times. The chain joins TRBV7-2 to TRBJ2-2; 11 nucleotides align to TRBD1. The CDR3 totals 16 residues. Germline loops: CDR1 SGHTA, CDR2 FQGNSA. With 5 bases clipped from V and 6 bases from J, the junction kept 8 bases outside the gene matches. The CDR3 coding sequence is TGTGCCAGCAGCCAAACCGGGACAGGGGGACCCGGGGAGCTGTTTTTT. Translating gives CASSQTGTGGPGELFF.

This clonotype was counted at least ten times. CDR3 amino acids: CASSLVRVGTDTQYF. The CDR3 DNA sequence: TGTGCCAGCAGCTTAGTCCGTGTAGGCACAGATACGCAGTATTTT. The rearrangement links TRBV7-8 to TRBJ2-3, with unresolved D. The CDR3 consists of 15 residues. Germline CDR1 reads SGHVS; CDR2 reads FQNEAQ. With 1 base removed from V and 1 base from J, the gap between germline ends came to 9 bases.

The genes are TRBV3-1 and TRBJ2-5; 9 nucleotides align to TRBD2. V was clipped by 2 bases and J by 5 bases; unmatched bases: 3. Germline V gene sequence: CDR1 LGHDT, CDR2 YNNKEL (reference sequence). This CDR3 comprises 14 residues. This chain's CDR3 is CASSQMTSGETQYF. The CDR3 region has the DNA TGTGCCAGCAGCCAAATGACTAGCGGCGAGACCCAGTACTTC.

There are many counts of this clonotype. The CDR3 spells CASRRTAYNEQFF. CDR3 DNA: TGTGCCAGCAGACGGACAGCCTACAATGAGCAGTTCTTC. The V call is TRBV6-2 or TRBV6-3, the J call TRBJ2-1; D possibly corresponds to TRBD1 (6 bases). The CDR3 runs 13 residues. In germline, CDR1 is MNHEY, CDR2 SVGEGT. V was pared by 6 bases and J by 2 bases, with 8 bases between.

This clonotype was seen only once. The V gene is TRBV20-1, the J gene TRBJ2-3, with D perhaps TRBD1 (6 bases). V gave up 7 bases and J gave up 5 bases, with 10 bases separating them. CDR1 DFQATT and CDR2 SNEGSKA come from the germline V gene (reference sequence). This CDR3 region has 11 residues. The CDR3 nucleotides read TGCAGTGGCATGACAGGAGATACGCAGTATTTT. This translates into CSGMTGDTQYF.

At least ten counts were recorded for this clonotype. The genes are TRBV27 and TRBJ2-7; D ambiguous. The length of the CDR3 is 12 residues. Germline assignment: CDR1 MNHEY and CDR2 SMNVEV (reference sequence). Trimming removed 2 bases at V and 5 bases at J, with 7 bases between. Here the CDR3 DNA reads TGTGCCAGCAGTTTAAAAGCCCACGAGCAGTACTTC. This sequence encodes CASSLKAHEQYF.

About this clonotype: A read error is possible here, since a much larger clone lies one base away. The V and J genes are TRBV12-3 or TRBV12-4 and TRBJ2-5; the match to TRBD2 covers 8 bases. The CDR3 is 14 amino acids. J lost 3 bases, V lost 5 bases, and 5 bases had no gene match. CDR3 region: CASSASSGKETQYF. The CDR3, as DNA: TGTGCCAGCAGTGCGAGTAGCGGGAAAGAGACCCAGTACTTC.

This clonotype has a count of ten or more. The rearrangement joins TRBV7-9 to TRBJ2-7; 8 nucleotides align to TRBD2. The CDR3 spans 16 residues. J was trimmed by 2 bases and V by 7 bases; bases with no gene match: 13. Germline V CDR1 and CDR2: SEHNR, FQNEAQ (reference sequence). The CDR3 region has the DNA TGTGCCAGCACCCCGGCGGGGGGAAGGGGGACCTACGAGCAGTACTTC. Translating gives CASTPAGGRGTYEQYF. The whole variable domain, filled in from reference TRBV7-9 and TRBJ2-7, reads DTGVSQNPRHKITKRGQNVTFRCDPISEHNRLYWYRQTLGQGPEFLTYFQNEAQLEKSRLLSDRFSAERPKGSFSTLEIQRTEQGDSAMYLCASTPAGGRGTYEQYFGPGTRLTVT.

Many counts were recorded for this clonotype. This chain connects TRBV6-2 or TRBV6-3 to TRBJ2-7; 9 nucleotides match TRBD1. Germline V gene lookup returns CDR1 MNHEY and CDR2 SVGEGT. The CDR3 is 14 amino acids. The V gene end was trimmed by 0 bases and the J gene end by 3 bases; junction bases not matched to a gene: 0. The CDR3 region has the DNA TGTGCCAGCAGTTACTCGACAGGGGGCTACGAGCAGTACTTC. It specifies CASSYSTGGYEQYF.

Many counts were recorded for this clonotype. V and J are TRBV28 and TRBJ1-1; the match to TRBD1 covers 8 bases. Germline assignment: CDR1 MDHEN and CDR2 SYDVKM. V shed 2 bases, J shed 6 bases, and the junction held 8 bases outside the gene matches. This CDR3 spans 15 amino acids. As DNA, the CDR3 is TGTGCCAGCAGTTTACTAGGACAGGGAGGGCCTGAAGCTTTCTTT. This codes for CASSLLGQGGPEAFF.